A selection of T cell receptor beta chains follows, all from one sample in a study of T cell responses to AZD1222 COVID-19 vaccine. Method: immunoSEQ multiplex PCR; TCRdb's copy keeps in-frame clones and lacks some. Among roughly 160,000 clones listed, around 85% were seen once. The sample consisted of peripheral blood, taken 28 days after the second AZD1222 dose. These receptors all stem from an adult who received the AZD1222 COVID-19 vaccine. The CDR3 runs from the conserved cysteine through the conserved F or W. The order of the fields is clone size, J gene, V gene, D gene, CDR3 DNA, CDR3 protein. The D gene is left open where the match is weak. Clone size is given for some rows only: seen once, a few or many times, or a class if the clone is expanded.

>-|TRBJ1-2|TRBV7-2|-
TGTGCCAGCAGCTTAAGGCAGGAGTACGGCTACACCTTC
CASSLRQEYGYTF
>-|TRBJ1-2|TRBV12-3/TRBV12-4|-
TGTGCCAGCAGTCCCGGACAGACGGGGGGCTACACCTTC
CASSPGQTGGYTF
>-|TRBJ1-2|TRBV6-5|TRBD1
TGTGCCAGCAGTCGGACAGGGGTACTCTATGGCTACACCTTC
CASSRTGVLYGYTF
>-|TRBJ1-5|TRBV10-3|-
TGTGCCATCAGTGAGGGTGGGGGCGTTCAGCCCCAGCATTTT
CAISEGGGVQPQHF
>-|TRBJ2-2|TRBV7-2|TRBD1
TGTGCCAGCAGGGGACAGGGCCCGACCACCGGGGAGCTGTTTTTT
CASRGQGPTTGELFF
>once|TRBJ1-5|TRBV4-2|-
TGTGCCAGCAGCCAAGTACACAGACCCAATCAGCCCCAGCATTTT
CASSQVHRPNQPQHF
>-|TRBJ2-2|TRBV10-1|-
TGCGCCAGCAGTGAAGGCATTTACACCGGGGAGCTGTTTTTT
CASSEGIYTGELFF
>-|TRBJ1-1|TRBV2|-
TGTGCCAGCAGTGAACAAGCACTCCGTGGGACTGAAGCTTTCTTT
CASSEQALRGTEAFF
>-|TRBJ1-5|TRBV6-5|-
TGTGCCAGCAGCCCGGGAGGGCAGCCCCAGCATTTT
CASSPGGQPQHF
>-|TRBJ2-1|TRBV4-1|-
TGCGCCAGCAGCCCCCGGGTTACAAGCTCCTACAATGAGCAGTTCTTC
CASSPRVTSSYNEQFF
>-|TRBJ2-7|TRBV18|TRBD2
TGTGCCAGCTCGGGGACTAGCGGTCTAAACGAGCAGTACTTC
CASSGTSGLNEQYF
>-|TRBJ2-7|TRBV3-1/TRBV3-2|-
TGTGCCAGCAGCCAAGATGTGGGACACGAGCAGTACTTC
CASSQDVGHEQYF
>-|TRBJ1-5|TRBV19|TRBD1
TGTGCCAGTAGTGTCGGGACAGTGCTAGTGGCCCAGCATTTT
CASSVGTVLVAQHF
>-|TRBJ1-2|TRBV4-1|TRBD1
TGCGCCAGCAGCCACCCGACAGGGGGTGGCTACACCTTC
CASSHPTGGGYTF
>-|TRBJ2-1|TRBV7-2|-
TGTGCCAGCAGCTTTTCGCGTGACAATGAGCAGTTCTTC
CASSFSRDNEQFF
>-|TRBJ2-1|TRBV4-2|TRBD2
TGTGCCAGCAGCCAAGAGGGACTAGCTAAAGTCGATGAGCAGTTCTTC
CASSQEGLAKVDEQFF
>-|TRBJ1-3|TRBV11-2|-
TGTGCCAGCAGCTTAGTCGGAGGAGTTGGGAGCACCATATATTTT
CASSLVGGVGSTIYF
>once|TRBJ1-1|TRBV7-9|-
TGTGCCAGCAGTTTCGGAGGGGCAGGGACTGAAGCTTTCTTT
CASSFGGAGTEAFF
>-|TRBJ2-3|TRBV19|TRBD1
TGTGCCAGTAGTATAGGGGGACAGCGCACAGATACGCAGTATTTT
CASSIGGQRTDTQYF
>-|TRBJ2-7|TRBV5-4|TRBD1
TGTGCCAGCAGCCCGGAACGGGACAGATCCTACGAGCAGTACTTC
CASSPERDRSYEQYF
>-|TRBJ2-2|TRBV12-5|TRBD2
TGTGCTAGTGGTCAAACTAGCGGGGGGAACACCGGGGAGCTGTTTTTT
CASGQTSGGNTGELFF
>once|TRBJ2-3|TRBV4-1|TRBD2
TGCGCCAGCAGCCACGTTACTAGCGGGGCTAGCACAGATACGCAGTATTTT
CASSHVTSGASTDTQYF
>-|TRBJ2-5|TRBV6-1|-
TGTGCCAGCAGTGAACATGGGCGCCGGGAGACCCAGTACTTC
CASSEHGRRETQYF
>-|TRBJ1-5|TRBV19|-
TGTGCCAGTATAGGAGGCCTTAGCAATCAGCCCCAGCATTTT
CASIGGLSNQPQHF
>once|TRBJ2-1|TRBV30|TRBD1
TGTGCCTGGATGGACAGGGGGCATCATGAGCAGTTCTTC
CAWMDRGHHEQFF
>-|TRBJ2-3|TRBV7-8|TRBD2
TGTGCCAGCAGTAGCGGGGGTAGGGCAGATACGCAGTATTTT
CASSSGGRADTQYF
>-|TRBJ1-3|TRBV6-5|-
TGTGCCAGCACCCTACACGTTTCTGGAAACACCATATATTTT
CASTLHVSGNTIYF
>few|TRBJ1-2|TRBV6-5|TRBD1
TGTGCCAGCAGTTCCACAGGGGGACCCTATGGCTACACCTTC
CASSSTGGPYGYTF
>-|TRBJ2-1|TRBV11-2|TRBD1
TGTGCCAGCAGCCTCACGAACCGACAGGGACCCTACAATGAGCAGTTCTTC
CASSLTNRQGPYNEQFF
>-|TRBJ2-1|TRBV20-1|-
TGCAGTGCTAGTCGCGGGGGCGACCACGGTGAGCAGTTCTTC
CSASRGGDHGEQFF
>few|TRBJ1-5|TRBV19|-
TGTGCCAGTAGTACCTCAGAATATAGCAATCAGCCCCAGCATTTT
CASSTSEYSNQPQHF
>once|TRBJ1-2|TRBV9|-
TGTGCCAGCAGCGTTGAGGGAATCTATGGCTACACCTTC
CASSVEGIYGYTF
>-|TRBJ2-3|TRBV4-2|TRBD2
TGTGCCAGCAGCCAAGTACTAGCGGGGGGGACAGATACGCAGTATTTT
CASSQVLAGGTDTQYF
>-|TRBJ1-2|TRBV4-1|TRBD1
TGCGCCAGCAGCCAAGATGGATACCGACAGGGGGCGCGAGGCTACACCTTC
CASSQDGYRQGARGYTF
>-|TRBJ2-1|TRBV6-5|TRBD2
TGTGCCAGCAGTCCCGGGACTACCCTTGGGGATGAGCAGTTCTTC
CASSPGTTLGDEQFF
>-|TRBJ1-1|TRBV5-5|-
TGTGCCAGCAGCTTGGGACTGACAGGTTGGGGGACTGAAGCTTTCTTT
CASSLGLTGWGTEAFF
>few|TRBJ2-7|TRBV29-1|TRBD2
TGCAGCGTCAACGGACTAGCGGGGGTCGACGAGCAGTACTTC
CSVNGLAGVDEQYF
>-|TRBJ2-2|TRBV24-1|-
TGTGCCACCAGTGAAGGGGGGACCAACACCGGGGAGCTGTTTTTT
CATSEGGTNTGELFF
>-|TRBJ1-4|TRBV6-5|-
TGTGCCAGCGGGGACCGAAGGTCTGAAAAACTGTTTTTT
CASGDRRSEKLFF
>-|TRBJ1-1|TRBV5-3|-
TGTGCCAGAAGCTTAGTTCCGGGACGGATGAACACTGAAGCTTTCTTT
CARSLVPGRMNTEAFF
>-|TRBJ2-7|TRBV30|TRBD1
TGTGCCTGGAGTACCGGACAGGGTGGTGGCGAGCAGTACTTC
CAWSTGQGGGEQYF
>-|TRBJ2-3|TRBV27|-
TGTGCCAGCAGTTTAGCTAGCACAGATACGCAGTATTTT
CASSLASTDTQYF
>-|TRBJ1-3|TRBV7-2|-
TGTGCCAGCAGTTATTGGGATTACTCTGGAAACACCATATATTTT
CASSYWDYSGNTIYF
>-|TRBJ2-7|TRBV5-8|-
TGTGCCAGCAGCGGCTTTTTGGGCCGAGTCGGCGAGCAGTACTTC
CASSGFLGRVGEQYF
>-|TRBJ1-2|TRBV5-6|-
TGTGCCAGCAGCTTGGCCAGACTCTATGGCTACACCTTC
CASSLARLYGYTF
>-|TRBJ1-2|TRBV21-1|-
TGTGCCAGCAGCAAAGAGAGGACAGGGGTTAACTATGGCTACACCTTC
CASSKERTGVNYGYTF
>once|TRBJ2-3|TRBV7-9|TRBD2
TGTGCCAGCAGCCCTGGACTAGCGCTCGATACGCAGTATTTT
CASSPGLALDTQYF
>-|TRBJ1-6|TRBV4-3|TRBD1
TGCGCCAGCAGCCAAGACAGGGGGCTTCTGGTCTCACCCCTCCACTTT
CASSQDRGLLVSPLHF